These 26 T cell receptor beta chains originate from one sample sequenced in a study of blood T cell repertoires in COVID-19. Data came from immunoSEQ multiplex PCR; TCRdb stores just in-frame clones and leaves some out. The sample lists some 48,000 clones; 88% were seen once. Sequenced sample: peripheral blood. Receptors were obtained from a man aged 45-60 years with active COVID-19.

V gene TRBV3-1 (or the pseudogene TRBV3-2) combines with J gene TRBJ2-5, with D perhaps matching TRBD1 (6 bases). V was cut by 1 base and J by 7 bases, with 19 bases left in between. The CDR3 sequence is 16 residues long. Germline V lookup: CDR1 LGHDT, CDR2 YNNKEL (reference sequence). DNA for the CDR3: TGTGCCAGCAGCCAAGGGGGGCAGCTGGTAAGAGGGACCCAGTACTTC. It translates to CASSQGGQLVRGTQYF.

The genes are TRBV30 and TRBJ1-3; D is perhaps TRBD1 (5 bases). V was pared by 3 bases and J by 2 bases, with 11 bases between. This CDR3 region has 14 residues. CDR1 and CDR2 (germline): GTSNPN, SVGIG (reference sequence). In nucleotides, the CDR3 is TGTGCCTGGAGACCAGGGCTCACTGGAAACACCATATATTTT. This encodes CAWRPGLTGNTIYF.

The rearrangement uses TRBV14 and TRBJ1-1, with TRBD1 identical over 8 bases. The CDR3 extends over 13 amino acids. The ends lost 0 bases at V and 10 bases at J; junction bases unmatched: 4. Germline-derived CDR1 and CDR2 are SGHDN and FVKESK. The CDR3 region is CASSQDWTGTAFF. Here the CDR3 DNA reads TGTGCCAGCAGCCAAGATTGGACAGGGACAGCTTTCTTT.

The chain joins TRBV4-1 to TRBJ2-5; 7 nucleotides match TRBD2. Trimming took 3 bases from V and 3 from J; bases not matched to a gene: 10. Germline V gene data show CDR1 as MGHRA and CDR2 as YSYEKL. The CDR3 has 16 amino acids. CDR3 in amino acids: CASSQGGSRPEETQYF. The CDR3 DNA follows: TGCGCCAGCAGCCAGGGGGGGTCCCGCCCAGAAGAGACCCAGTACTTC.

The V and J genes are TRBV4-1 and TRBJ1-3, with D unclear. Trimming shortened V by 4 bases and J by 2 bases, and 9 bases separated the two germline ends. Germline V gene lookup returns CDR1 MGHRA and CDR2 YSYEKL. The CDR3 loop spans 14 amino acids. CDR3 amino acids: CASSPAGAGNTIYF. DNA for the CDR3: TGCGCCAGCAGCCCGGCCGGGGCTGGAAACACCATATATTTT.

The genes are TRBV11-1 and TRBJ2-3; no reliable D call. The germline V and J ends were trimmed by 3 bases and 0 bases, with 13 bases remaining between them. The germline CDR1 and CDR2 sequences are SGHAT and FQDESV (reference sequence). This CDR3 region has 16 residues. Here the CDR3 reads CASSFFSHSSTDTQYF. The DNA of the CDR3 is TGTGCCAGCAGCTTTTTCAGTCATTCTAGCACAGATACGCAGTATTTT.

The chain uses TRBV29-1 and TRBJ1-2; D possibly corresponds to TRBD1 (6 bases). This CDR3 spans 16 amino acids. The germline V gene has CDR1 SQVTM and CDR2 ANQGSEA. With 2 bases removed from V and 7 bases from J, the gap between germline ends came to 23 bases. The CDR3 protein is CSVESWTAFLSIGYTF. The CDR3 region has the DNA TGCAGCGTTGAATCTTGGACAGCCTTCCTTTCTATTGGCTACACCTTC.

The chain recombines TRBV3-1 (or the pseudogene TRBV3-2) with TRBJ1-1; 7 bases match TRBD1. CDR3 length equals 14 residues. In germline, CDR1 is LGHDT, CDR2 YNNKEL (reference sequence). V was clipped by 4 bases and J by 5 bases; unmatched bases: 7. The CDR3 protein is CASSRNRGFTEAFF. The CDR3 DNA is TGTGCCAGCAGCCGCAACAGGGGATTTACTGAAGCTTTCTTT.

The genes are TRBV9 and TRBJ2-1; 8 bases are shared with TRBD2. V gave up 4 bases and J gave up 2 bases; unmatched junction bases: 8. This CDR3 has 16 residues. Germline V gene lookup returns CDR1 SGDLS and CDR2 YYNGEE. This CDR3 is CASSFQRERPYNEQFF. The CDR3 bases are TGTGCCAGCAGCTTTCAGCGGGAGAGACCCTACAATGAGCAGTTCTTC.

V usage is TRBV18 and J usage is TRBJ1-6; D remains unclear. The CDR3 sequence is 14 residues long. Germline loops: CDR1 KGHSH, CDR2 LQKENI. V gave up 2 bases and J gave up 7 bases, with 9 bases separating them. This CDR3 reads CASSPERKNSPLHF. CDR3 sequence (DNA): TGTGCCAGCTCACCAGAGCGGAAAAATTCACCCCTCCACTTT.

Written as DNA, the CDR3 is TGTGCCAGTAGTATCCAGGTCGCGAGCAATCAGCCCCAGCATTTT. This encodes CASSIQVASNQPQHF. This chain joins TRBV19 and TRBJ1-5; D unresolved. CDR3 length equals 15 residues. Germline V gives CDR1 LNHDA, CDR2 SQIVND (reference sequence). V was pared by 3 bases and J by 1 base, with 10 bases between.

Details on this clone: Other DNA sequences in the same sample also yield this CDR3. The rearrangement uses TRBV3-1 (or the pseudogene TRBV3-2) and TRBJ2-3; 8 positions agree with TRBD2. Germline V gene sequence: CDR1 LGHDT, CDR2 YNNKEL (reference sequence). This CDR3 contains 16 residues. After removal of 4 bases from V and 3 bases from J, the junction contained 9 bases not matched to a gene. The CDR3 region has the DNA TGTGCCAGCAGCCGAAGCGGGAGAGGGGGGACAGATACGCAGTATTTT. Translating gives CASSRSGRGGTDTQYF.

The chain has TRBV5-1 and TRBJ1-4; D not resolved. The CDR3 extends over 13 amino acids. The germline V and J ends were trimmed by 4 bases and 7 bases, with 11 bases remaining between them. Germline V lookup: CDR1 SGHRS, CDR2 YFSETQ. This chain's CDR3 is CASSPRGLEKLFF. In DNA, the CDR3 is TGCGCCAGCAGCCCCCGCGGACTTGAAAAACTGTTTTTT.

The chain joins TRBV2 to TRBJ1-2, with a possible D match to TRBD1 (5 bases). The CDR3 has 11 residues. Looked up from germline, CDR1 is SNHLY and CDR2 is FYNNEI. V lost 7 bases, J lost 8 bases, and 11 bases lay in between. The DNA for the CDR3 is TGTGCCAGCATCAGGGTGGAGGGCTACACCTTC. Translated, it gives CASIRVEGYTF.

The chain recombines TRBV5-1 with TRBJ1-4; D unclear. The length of the CDR3 is 14 residues. V was cut by 0 bases and J by 4 bases, with 7 bases left in between. CDR1 SGHRS and CDR2 YFSETQ come from the germline V gene. The CDR3 region has the DNA TGCGCCAGCAGCTTGGGCAGGAATAATGAAAAACTGTTTTTT. Protein sequence: CASSLGRNNEKLFF.

J is TRBJ1-1 and V is TRBV5-1; D possibly corresponds to TRBD1 (6 bases). CDR1 SGHRS and CDR2 YFSETQ come from the germline V gene. This CDR3 has 15 amino acids. The V gene lost 4 bases and the J gene lost 1 base, with 14 bases spanning the gap. The CDR3 here is CASSLTTGTNTEAFF. In DNA form, the CDR3 reads TGCGCCAGCAGCCTGACAACAGGGACGAACACTGAAGCTTTCTTT.

This sequence joins TRBV4-2 and TRBJ1-2, with D possibly matching TRBD1 (5 bases). CDR1 and CDR2 (germline): LGHNA, YNFKEQ. V dropped 1 base and J dropped 7 bases, with 16 bases sitting between them. This CDR3 region has 15 residues. CDR3: CASSQARDLQGGYTF. In DNA form, the CDR3 reads TGTGCCAGCAGCCAAGCCCGTGACCTTCAGGGTGGCTACACCTTC.

This chain links TRBV20-1 with TRBJ2-3; possibly TRBD2 for D (7 bases). Trimming cost V 4 bases and J 11 bases, with 13 bases left between them. CDR1 DFQATT and CDR2 SNEGSKA come from the germline V gene (reference sequence). CDR3 size: 11 residues. In DNA form, the CDR3 reads TGCAGTGCTACCGGGGGCGGGGGGCAGTATTTT. Its protein is CSATGGGGQYF.

The chain carries TRBV4-3 and TRBJ1-1, with D hard to call. The V gene's germline CDR1 is LGHNA and CDR2 YSLEER. The CDR3 runs 14 residues. Trimming left V 0 bases short and J 6 bases short, with 11 bases between. CDR3 in amino acids: CASSQDIGGAEAFF. CDR3 DNA sequence: TGCGCCAGCAGCCAAGATATTGGAGGTGCTGAAGCTTTCTTT.

V and J are TRBV5-1 and TRBJ1-1, with D uncertain. The V gene's germline CDR1 is SGHRS and CDR2 YFSETQ. The CDR3 contains 13 residues. V was clipped by 3 bases and J by 10 bases, with 16 bases between them. The CDR3 sequence: CASSSYVESRAFF. The DNA of the CDR3 is TGCGCCAGCAGCTCCTACGTGGAGTCGCGAGCTTTCTTT.

The chain carries TRBV6-2 or TRBV6-3 and TRBJ1-5, with 8 nucleotides matching TRBD1. Germline-derived CDR1 and CDR2 are MNHEY and SVGEGT. The CDR3 covers 15 residues. With V trimmed by 6 bases and J by 5 bases, 9 bases remained unmatched. The chain's CDR3 is CASSHDRGRDQPQHF. CDR3 bases: TGTGCCAGCAGCCACGACAGGGGCCGAGATCAGCCCCAGCATTTT.

The chain carries TRBV19 and TRBJ1-5; 11 nucleotides match TRBD1. V was clipped by 5 bases and J by 7 bases; unmatched bases: 7. Germline CDR1 reads LNHDA; CDR2 reads SQIVND (reference sequence). The CDR3 totals 15 residues. The CDR3: CASSVRDRGGQPQHF. CDR3 nucleotides: TGTGCCAGTAGTGTCAGGGACAGGGGGGGGCAGCCCCAGCATTTT.

The rearrangement uses TRBV7-8 and TRBJ1-2; D is perhaps TRBD1 (5 bases). Between the trimmed V and J ends, which lost 5 bases and 0 bases, there was a span of 10 bases. CDR1 is SGHVS, CDR2 FQNEAQ, per germline. The CDR3 has 14 amino acids. The CDR3 DNA sequence: TGTGCCAGCAGCCCCGACAGCTCTAACTATGGCTACACCTTC. This sequence encodes CASSPDSSNYGYTF.

The rearrangement joins TRBV5-1 to TRBJ1-2; D is perhaps TRBD1 (5 bases). The CDR3 runs 17 residues. Trimming stripped 0 bases from V and 3 bases from J, with 18 bases between. CDR1 is SGHRS and CDR2 is YFSETQ in the germline V gene. The DNA of the CDR3 is TGCGCCAGCAGCTTGGGAACCTCAGGGAGGTCAGACTATGGCTACACCTTC. This gives the protein CASSLGTSGRSDYGYTF.

The CDR3 here is CASRMTNSNEKLFF. CDR3 nucleotides: TGTGCCAGCAGGATGACAAACAGTAATGAAAAACTGTTTTTT. The V call is TRBV6-6, the J call TRBJ1-4, with D unresolved. Deletions cut 6 bases from V and 4 bases from J, with 12 bases between. The CDR3 has 14 residues. Germline CDR1 and CDR2: MNHNY and SVGAGI (reference sequence).

The V gene is TRBV12-3 or TRBV12-4, the J gene TRBJ2-2, with a possible D match to TRBD2 (7 bases). The V gene lost 1 base and the J gene lost 15 bases, with 9 bases spanning the gap. The length of the CDR3 is 11 residues. The CDR3 coding sequence is TGTGCCAGCAGTTTAGAAGGGGGGGTGTTTTTT. Protein sequence: CASSLEGGVFF.